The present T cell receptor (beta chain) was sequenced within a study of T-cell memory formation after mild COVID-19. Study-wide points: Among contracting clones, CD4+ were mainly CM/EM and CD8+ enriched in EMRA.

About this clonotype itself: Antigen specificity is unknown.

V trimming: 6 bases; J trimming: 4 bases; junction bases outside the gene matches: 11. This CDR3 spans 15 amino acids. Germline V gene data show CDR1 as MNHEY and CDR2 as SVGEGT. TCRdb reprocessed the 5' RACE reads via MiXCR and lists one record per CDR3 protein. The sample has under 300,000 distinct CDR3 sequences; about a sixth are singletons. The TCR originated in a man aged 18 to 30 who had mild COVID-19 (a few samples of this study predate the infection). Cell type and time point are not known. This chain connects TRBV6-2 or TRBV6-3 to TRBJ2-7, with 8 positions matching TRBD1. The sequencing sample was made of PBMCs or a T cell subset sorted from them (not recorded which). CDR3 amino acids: CASSLRTGRMYEQYV. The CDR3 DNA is TGTGCCAGCAGCCTACGGACAGGGAGGATGTACGAGCAGTACGTC.